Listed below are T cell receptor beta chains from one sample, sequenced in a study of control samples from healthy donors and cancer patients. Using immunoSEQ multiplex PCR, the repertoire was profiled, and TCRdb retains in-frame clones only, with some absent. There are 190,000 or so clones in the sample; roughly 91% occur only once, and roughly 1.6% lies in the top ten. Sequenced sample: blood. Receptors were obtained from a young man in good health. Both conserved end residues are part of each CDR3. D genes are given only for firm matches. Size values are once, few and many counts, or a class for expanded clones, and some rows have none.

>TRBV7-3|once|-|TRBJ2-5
TGTGCCAGCAGCTTAACCAGGGGAGAGACCCAGTACTTC
CASSLTRGETQYF
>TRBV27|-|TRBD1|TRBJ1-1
TGTGCCAGCAGTCGCACAGGGGGCACTGAAGCTTTCTTT
CASSRTGGTEAFF
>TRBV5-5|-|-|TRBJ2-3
TGTGCCAGCAGCTCTACCCCAAGCACAGATACGCAGTATTTT
CASSSTPSTDTQYF
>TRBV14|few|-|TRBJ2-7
TGTGCCAGCAGCTCGGGACATATCTACGAGCAGTACTTC
CASSSGHIYEQYF
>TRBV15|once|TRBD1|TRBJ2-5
TGTGCCACCAGTGGGACAGGGACAGAAGAGACCCAGTACTTC
CATSGTGTEETQYF
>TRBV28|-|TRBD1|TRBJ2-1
TGTGCCAGCAGGGGCGGGACAGGGTCATACAATGAGCAGTTCTTC
CASRGGTGSYNEQFF
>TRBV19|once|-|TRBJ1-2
TGTGCCAGTAGTATACTGGGGGCGTCGGACTATGGCTACACCTTC
CASSILGASDYGYTF
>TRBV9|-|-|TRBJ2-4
TGTGCCAGCAGCCCCCTCCAGGACCGACTAGCCAAAAACATTCAGTACTTC
CASSPLQDRLAKNIQYF
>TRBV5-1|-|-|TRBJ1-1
TGCGCCAGCAGCTTGGAAGGACAGAACACTGAAGCTTTCTTT
CASSLEGQNTEAFF
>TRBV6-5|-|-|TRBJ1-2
TGTGCCAGCAGTTATTCCGGCCCCAGGGACTATGGCTACACCTTC
CASSYSGPRDYGYTF
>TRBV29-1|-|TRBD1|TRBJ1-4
TGCAGCGTTGAAGACCGGACAGGGGAGGGTGAAAAACTGTTTTTT
CSVEDRTGEGEKLFF
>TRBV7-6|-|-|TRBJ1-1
TGTGCCTCTAGGGCACAGTTGAACACTGAAGCTTTCTTT
CASRAQLNTEAFF
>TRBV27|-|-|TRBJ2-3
TGTGCCAGCAGTAGGGGAGTTGCAGATACGCAGTATTTT
CASSRGVADTQYF
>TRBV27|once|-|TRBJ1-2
TGTGCCAGCAGTTTAAAGGTCAACTATGGCTACACCTTC
CASSLKVNYGYTF
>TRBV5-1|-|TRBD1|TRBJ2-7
TGCGCCAGCAGCTCGGGACAGGCCTCCTACGAGCAGTACTTC
CASSSGQASYEQYF
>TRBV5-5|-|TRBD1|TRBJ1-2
TGTGCCAGCAGCTTCCCGGGACAGTCTAACTATGGCTACACCTTC
CASSFPGQSNYGYTF
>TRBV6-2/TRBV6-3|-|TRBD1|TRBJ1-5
TGTGCCAGCAGCTTACAGGGGGCCCAGGGTCAGCCCCAGCATTTT
CASSLQGAQGQPQHF
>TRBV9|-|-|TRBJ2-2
TGTGCCAGCAGCGTAGACTCCGCAGCGGGCGGGAACACCGGGGAGCTGTTTTTT
CASSVDSAAGGNTGELFF
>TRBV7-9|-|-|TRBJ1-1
TGTGCCAGCAGCTGGACAGCGAACACTGAAGCTTTCTTT
CASSWTANTEAFF
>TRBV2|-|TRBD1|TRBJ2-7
TGTGCCAGCAATAACCGGGACAGGGCCTCCTACGAGCAGTACTTC
CASNNRDRASYEQYF
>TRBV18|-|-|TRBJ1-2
TGTGCCAGCTCGCTCGACCAATACAGCGGCTACACCTTC
CASSLDQYSGYTF
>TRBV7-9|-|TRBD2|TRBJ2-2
TGTGCCAGCAGCGCTCGCGCTAGCGGGGGTCCCCGGAACACCGGGGAGCTGTTTTTT
CASSARASGGPRNTGELFF
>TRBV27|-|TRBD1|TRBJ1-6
TGTGCCAGCAGTTCCGGACAGGGCAGGACACCCCTCCACTTT
CASSSGQGRTPLHF
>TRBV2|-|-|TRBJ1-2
TGTGCCAGCAGTTTTCGGGCGGCCAGTAACTATGGCTACACCTTC
CASSFRAASNYGYTF
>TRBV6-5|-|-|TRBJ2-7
TGTGCCAGCAGACTCCGAAACAGGAACTCCTACGAGCAGTACTTC
CASRLRNRNSYEQYF
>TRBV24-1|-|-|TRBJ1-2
TGTGCCACCAGTGACGGCTTCTATGGCTACACCTTC
CATSDGFYGYTF
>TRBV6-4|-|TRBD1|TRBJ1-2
TGTGCCAGCAGTGCCACAGGGGGATATGGCTACACCTTC
CASSATGGYGYTF
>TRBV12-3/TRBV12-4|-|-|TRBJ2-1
TGTGCCAGCAGTAGGCAGCGGAAGATACAGTTCTTC
CASSRQRKIQFF
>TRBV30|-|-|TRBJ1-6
TGTGCCTGGAGTAGAGGGAGCTCCTATAATTCACCCCTCCACTTT
CAWSRGSSYNSPLHF
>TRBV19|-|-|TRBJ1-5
TGTGCCAGTAGTGCCTCCCTCAAACTAATGAACAGCGTAGACAGCAATCAGCCCCAGCATTTT
CASSASLKLMNSVDSNQPQHF
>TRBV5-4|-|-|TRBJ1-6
TGTGCCAGCAGCTCGCTAACAGATCCAAATTCACCCCTCCACTTT
CASSSLTDPNSPLHF
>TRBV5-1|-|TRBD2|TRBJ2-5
TGCGCCAGCAGCTTGGGAGGGACTAATCAAGAGACCCAGTACTTC
CASSLGGTNQETQYF
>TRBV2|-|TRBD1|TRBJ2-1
TGTGCCAGCAACACAGGGGAACCCTACAATGAGCAGTTCTTC
CASNTGEPYNEQFF
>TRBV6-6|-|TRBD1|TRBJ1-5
TGTGCCAGCACCACTGCTCAGGGGGCGTACCAGCCCCAGCATTTT
CASTTAQGAYQPQHF
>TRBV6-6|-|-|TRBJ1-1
TGTGCCAGCAGTTACTCGGGGATCAGTACTGAAGCTTTCTTT
CASSYSGISTEAFF
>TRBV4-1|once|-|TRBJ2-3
TGCGCCAGCAGCCAAGAGTCGACTTCTATGACCACAGATACGCAGTATTTT
CASSQESTSMTTDTQYF
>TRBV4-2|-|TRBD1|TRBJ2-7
TGTGCCAGCAGCTCAACAGGGGAACACTCCTACGAGCAGTACTTC
CASSSTGEHSYEQYF